A selection of T cell receptor beta chains follows, all from one sample in a study of human T cells and chemical hapten exposure. TCRdb re-called the RACE reads with MiXCR, one entry per CDR3 protein. The sample yields 180,000 or so distinct CDR3 sequences, roughly 15% seen once. Specimen: whole blood, collected in connection with sensitization to the hapten diphenylcyclopropenone (DPC). These receptors came from a woman in her 30s with alopecia areata. Some clones in this sample may be carry-over from other donors' samples. CDR3s include the opening cysteine and the closing phenylalanine or tryptophan.

TRBV5-6,TRBJ2-1,CASSLTGGNEQFF
TRBV19,TRBJ2-5,CASSIVLLAGGAETQYF
TRBV18,TRBJ1-4,CASSNSGGGINEKLFF
TRBV6-5,TRBJ1-2,CASSFTASGTAYGYTF
TRBV30,TRBJ1-2,CAWSATGLPGDGYTF
TRBV12-3/TRBV12-4,TRBJ2-6,CASSSGMANVLTF
TRBV29-1,TRBJ1-1,CSVSTRVSNTEAFF
TRBV11-2,TRBJ2-1,CASSRLTSGRINEQFF
TRBV10-3,TRBJ1-5,CAISAGVGLGQPQHF
TRBV20-1,TRBJ2-3,CSAPTGTDTQYF
TRBV28,TRBJ2-1,CASSQTGVVDEQFF
TRBV4-2,TRBJ1-1,CASSGPRDNTEAFF
TRBV28,TRBJ2-1,CASNSDPYNEQFF
TRBV12-3/TRBV12-4,TRBJ2-1,CASSLGPGTTKNEQFF
TRBV7-2,TRBJ2-4,CASSLVGLAKNIQYF
TRBV5-5,TRBJ2-3,CASSVGLADTDTQYF
TRBV6-6,TRBJ1-5,CASSPSDQPQHF
TRBV2,TRBJ2-3,CASSDAVIRTSTDTQYF
TRBV5-5,TRBJ2-1,CASSSGTDEQFF
TRBV7-9,TRBJ2-2,CASSGTRGTNTGELFF
TRBV28,TRBJ2-7,CASSFSGRIYEQYF
TRBV29-1,TRBJ2-1,CSAATGERIDEQFF
TRBV20-1,TRBJ1-1,CSARDPNRGSTEAFF
TRBV14,TRBJ2-7,CASSQSLLRDRGYEQYF
TRBV27,TRBJ2-3,CASSFSGRAGDTQYF
TRBV9,TRBJ2-7,CASSVAGGGYEQYF
TRBV4-3,TRBJ1-4,CASSQLAGGEKLFF
TRBV12-3/TRBV12-4,TRBJ2-3,CASVSWTLTDTQYF
TRBV10-3,TRBJ2-2,CAITNAAGQVNTGELFF
TRBV10-2,TRBJ2-1,CASSPTMGNEQFF